This TCR beta chain was captured by sequencing in a study of vaccination and CD4 T cells after COVID-19. Germline V gene data show CDR1 as DFQATT and CDR2 as SNEGSKA (reference sequence). The CDR3 covers 14 residues. After removal of 1 base from V and 1 base from J, the junction contained 2 bases not matched to a gene. As regards this clonotype: Its antigen is as yet unknown.

The sample's time point: late sampling 161 to 241 days after vaccination in a few convalescent patients. Documented treatment: roughly ten-day PBMC culture with coronavirus spike peptide pools or control peptides (ViraFEST assay). Once obtained from cultured CD4+ T cells, the DNA was sequenced using the Oncomine TCR Beta short-read assay. Once CD4+ T cells had been cultured, genomic DNA was extracted from them. TCRdb re-derived calls from the PCR reads in MiXCR, one entry per CDR3 protein. The sample records about 24,000 distinct CDR3 sequences, less than 40% being singletons. This TCR came from a human donor who had recovered from COVID-19. The chain is built from TRBV20-1 and TRBJ1-1, with TRBD1 matching 8 bases. The source was CD4+ T cells from blood, cultured in vitro, collected about 7 months after SARS-CoV-2 vaccination. Here the CDR3 reads CSARAGGPNTEAFF. The CDR3 bases are TGCAGTGCTAGAGCAGGGGGCCCGAACACTGAAGCTTTCTTT.